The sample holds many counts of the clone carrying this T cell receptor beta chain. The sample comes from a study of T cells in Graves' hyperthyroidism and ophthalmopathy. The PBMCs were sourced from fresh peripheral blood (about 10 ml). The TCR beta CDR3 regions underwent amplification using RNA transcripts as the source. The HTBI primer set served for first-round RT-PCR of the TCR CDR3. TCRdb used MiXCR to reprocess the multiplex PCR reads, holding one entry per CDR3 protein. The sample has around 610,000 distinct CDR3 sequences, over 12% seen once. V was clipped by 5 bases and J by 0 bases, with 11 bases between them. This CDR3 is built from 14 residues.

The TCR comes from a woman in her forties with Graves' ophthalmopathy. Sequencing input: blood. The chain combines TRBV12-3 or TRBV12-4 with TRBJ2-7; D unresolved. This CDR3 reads CASSPMESSYEQYF. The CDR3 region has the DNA TGTGCCAGCAGTCCCATGGAGAGCTCCTACGAGCAGTACTTC.